The 11 T cell receptor beta chains below all came from one sample that was sequenced in a study of OX40 agonist ivuxolimab in advanced cancers. Method: immunoSEQ multiplex PCR; TCRdb's copy keeps in-frame clones and lacks some. The data hold some 28,000 clones, with roughly nine tenths observed a single time. This sample comprised CD4+ or CD8+ T cells sorted from blood, obtained in a trial of the OX40 agonist ivuxolimab. The receptors come from an adult with an advanced solid tumor such as melanoma, head and neck, liver or kidney cancer.

This clone was seen more than once but under ten times. This chain connects TRBV14 to TRBJ1-1, with a tentative D call TRBD1 (5 bases). This CDR3 region has 15 residues. The germline V gene has CDR1 SGHDN and CDR2 FVKESK. Trimming left V 0 bases short and J 0 bases short, with 8 bases between. This CDR3 reads CASSQEGEVNTEAFF. For the CDR3, the DNA is TGTGCCAGCAGCCAAGAGGGGGAAGTGAACACTGAAGCTTTCTTT.

The chain employs TRBV19 and TRBJ2-7; weak D call: TRBD2 (6 bases). The V gene's germline CDR1 is LNHDA and CDR2 SQIVND (reference sequence). The CDR3 runs to 16 residues. V lost 2 bases and J 6 bases, leaving 20 bases between the germline ends. CDR3 DNA sequence: TGTGCCAGTAGTATATGCCGGGGGACCGAGTTTTGCGAGCAGTACTTC. Its protein product is CASSICRGTEFCEQYF.

This rearrangement joins TRBV5-5 to TRBJ2-2, with D unresolved. The CDR3 has 14 residues. The V gene lost 0 bases and the J gene lost 4 bases, with 7 bases spanning the gap. The germline CDR1 and CDR2 sequences are SGHKS and YYEKEE (reference sequence). In nucleotides, the CDR3 is TGTGCCAGCAGCTTGGCACAGTCCACCGGGGAGCTGTTTTTT. Its protein product is CASSLAQSTGELFF.

This clone was counted between two and nine times. CDR3 sequence: CASSYRESGQPQHF. DNA of the CDR3: TGTGCCAGCAGCTACAGGGAGAGCGGGCAGCCCCAGCATTTT. This rearrangement joins TRBV6-5 to TRBJ1-5; a possible D gene is TRBD1 (6 bases). The CDR3 consists of 14 residues. The V end lost 6 bases, the J end lost 7 bases, and 16 bases lay between the germline ends. Germline assignment: CDR1 MNHEY and CDR2 SVGAGI.

This clone was recorded only once. V gene TRBV7-2 combines with J gene TRBJ2-7; 9 positions match TRBD2. V shed 3 bases, J shed 3 bases, and the junction held 3 bases outside the gene matches. This CDR3 contains 14 residues. CDR1 and CDR2 from the germline V gene are SGHTA and FQGNSA. The CDR3 region is CASSFGTSFYEQYF. The CDR3 DNA is TGTGCCAGCAGCTTCGGGACTAGCTTCTACGAGCAGTACTTC. The whole variable domain, remainder taken from reference TRBV7-2 and TRBJ2-7, is GAGVSQSPSNKVTEKGKDVELRCDPISGHTALYWYRQSLGQGLEFLIYFQGNSAPDKSGLPSDRFSAERTGGSVSTLTIQRTQQEDSAVYLCASSFGTSFYEQYFGPGTRLTVT.

The chain carries TRBV25-1 and TRBJ2-5, with TRBD2 identical over 8 bases. Unmatched junction bases numbered 2, after V lost 3 bases and J lost 5 bases. This CDR3 region has 13 residues. The germline gives CDR1 MGHDK, CDR2 SYGVNS. The CDR3 loop reads CASSDGRAETQYF. In nucleotides, the CDR3 is TGTGCCAGCAGTGACGGGAGGGCTGAGACCCAGTACTTC.

This chain uses TRBV9 with TRBJ2-7; 7 bases match TRBD2. V trimming: 0 bases; J trimming: 0 bases; junction bases outside the gene matches: 6. The CDR3 length is 16 residues. CDR1 and CDR2 from the germline V gene are SGDLS and YYNGEE. The CDR3 here is CASSVGLAVSSYEQYF. DNA of the CDR3: TGTGCCAGCAGCGTAGGACTAGCTGTTAGCTCCTACGAGCAGTACTTC.

Notes on this clone: Within the sample, other DNA sequences also encode this same CDR3. The rearrangement links TRBV5-1 to TRBJ2-7, with 8 positions matching TRBD2. Germline assignment: CDR1 SGHRS and CDR2 YFSETQ. V lost 0 bases, J lost 2 bases, and 1 base stayed unmatched. The CDR3 sequence is 14 residues long. As DNA, the CDR3 is TGCGCCAGCAGCTTGGCGGGAGGGACCTACGAGCAGTACTTC. Amino acids: CASSLAGGTYEQYF.

The chain recombines TRBV5-1 with TRBJ2-7; 11 nucleotides agree with TRBD1. The CDR3 has 15 amino acids. With 4 bases clipped from V and 2 bases from J, the junction kept 5 bases outside the gene matches. The germline CDR1 and CDR2 sequences are SGHRS and YFSETQ. The CDR3 DNA sequence: TGCGCCAGCAGCCCCCCGGGACAGGGGGCCTACGAGCAGTACTTC. This translates into CASSPPGQGAYEQYF. Full variable domain (rest looked up from reference TRBV5-1 and TRBJ2-7): KAGVTQTPRYLIKTRGQQVTLSCSPISGHRSVSWYQQTPGQGLQFLFEYFSETQRNKGNFPGRFSGRQFSNSRSEMNVSTLELGDSALYLCASSPPGQGAYEQYFGPGTRLTVT.

The gene calls are TRBV5-1 and TRBJ2-6, with 7 bases identical to TRBD1. With 0 bases clipped from V and 0 bases from J, the junction kept 9 bases outside the gene matches. The CDR3 spans 19 residues. From germline, CDR1 is SGHRS and CDR2 YFSETQ. The CDR3 DNA reads TGCGCCAGCAGCTTGGAAAATCGGGACAGCCACTCTGGGGCCAACGTCCTGACTTTC. Amino acid sequence: CASSLENRDSHSGANVLTF.

V gene TRBV11-2 combines with J gene TRBJ2-1; 7 nucleotides agree with TRBD2. CDR1 is SGHAT, CDR2 FQNNGV, per germline. With 4 bases clipped from V and 5 bases from J, the junction kept 2 bases outside the gene matches. CDR3 length: 13 amino acids. The CDR3 reads CASSSGLNNEQFF. For the CDR3, the DNA is TGTGCCAGCAGCTCGGGACTAAACAATGAGCAGTTCTTC.